Each of the 15 T cell receptor beta chains below was sequenced from the same sample in a study of radiotherapy plus CTLA-4 blockade in lung cancer (dated by TCRdb to about 2018). Receptors were amplified or captured by the immunoSEQ multiplex PCR assay. TCRdb mirrors the immuneACCESS table, restricted to in-frame sequences. Some clones are absent from its copies; in checked studies, under half trace to an unresolved V gene, and the reason for the others is unknown. The sample yields roughly 73,000 clones; 80% to 90% were counted once. The leading ten clones occupy 35% to 50% of the sample. The material sequenced was peripheral blood, taken from a patient treated with radiotherapy plus ipilimumab. The receptors come from a human donor with non-small cell lung cancer that progressed on radiotherapy plus ipilimumab.

The V and J genes are TRBV6-5 and TRBJ1-5; no clear D. Deletions cut 1 base from V and 4 bases from J, with 5 bases between. The length of the CDR3 is 13 residues. The V gene's germline CDR1 is MNHEY and CDR2 SVGAGI. The CDR3 spells CASSYWQNQPQHF. In nucleotides, the CDR3 is TGTGCCAGCAGTTACTGGCAGAATCAGCCCCAGCATTTT.

The chain employs TRBV21-1 and TRBJ2-7; the table's D call of TRBD2 was not tested on the DNA. TRBV21-1 is a pseudogene. The CDR3 contains 16 residues. The CDR3 region has the DNA TGTGCGACGACCTCCGAAGGACTCCCCACCACCTACGAGCAGTACTTC. This sequence encodes CATTSEGLPTTYEQYF.

V is TRBV7-9 and J is TRBJ2-2; 10 nucleotides align to TRBD1. Germline lookup yields CDR1 SEHNR and CDR2 FQNEAQ (reference sequence). J gave up 3 bases and V 5 bases, and 9 bases lay outside the gene matches. This CDR3 comprises 17 residues. In DNA form, the CDR3 reads TGTGCCAGCAGCCCGATAGACAGGGGGCGTTACACCGGGGAGCTGTTTTTT. Its protein is CASSPIDRGRYTGELFF.

The rearrangement links TRBV28 to TRBJ2-7; D remains ambiguous. The CDR3 spans 13 residues. The V end was cut by 5 bases, the J end by 6 bases, with 14 bases between. The germline V gene has CDR1 MDHEN and CDR2 SYDVKM. CDR3 protein: CASSGPLLVEQYV. The CDR3, as DNA: TGTGCCAGCAGTGGGCCTCTGTTGGTCGAGCAGTACGTC.

The chain joins TRBV28 to TRBJ2-7; 10 bases align to TRBD1. The CDR3 runs 15 residues. Germline trimming cut 5 bases from V and 5 bases from J; bases unmatched to any gene: 9. Germline values: CDR1 MDHEN, CDR2 SYDVKM. CDR3 DNA sequence: TGTGCCAGCAGTACCTCCGGACAGGGGGGACACGAGCAGTACTTC. The encoded protein is CASSTSGQGGHEQYF.

CDR3 sequence: CASSEAKRNTDTQYF. The DNA of the CDR3 is TGTGCCAGCAGCGAGGCCAAGCGGAACACAGATACGCAGTATTTT. This sequence joins TRBV9 and TRBJ2-3; a possible D gene is TRBD2 (5 bases). Looked up from germline, CDR1 is SGDLS and CDR2 is YYNGEE. V lost 3 bases to trimming and J lost 2 bases, with 13 bases between them. The CDR3 has 15 residues.

The V and J genes are TRBV21-1 and TRBJ2-7. TRBV21-1 is flagged as a pseudogene. CDR3 size: 16 residues. CDR3 coding DNA: TGTGCCAGCATTCTACGTACCCGAGACGTTCACTACGAGCAGTACTTC. It yields the protein CASILRTRDVHYEQYF.

V gene TRBV2 combines with J gene TRBJ2-3; possibly TRBD2 for D (7 bases). With 1 base removed from V and 2 bases from J, the gap between germline ends came to 10 bases. CDR1 and CDR2 (germline): SNHLY, FYNNEI. CDR3 length equals 15 residues. The DNA for the CDR3 is TGTGCCAGCAGTGAAGGGGGGGGCTACACAGATACGCAGTATTTT. This sequence encodes CASSEGGGYTDTQYF.

The chain employs TRBV9 and TRBJ2-3; possibly TRBD2 for D (5 bases). V was pared by 2 bases and J by 1 base, with 5 bases between. Germline assignment: CDR1 SGDLS and CDR2 YYNGEE. This CDR3 is built from 13 residues. Here the CDR3 reads CASSVSGTDTQYF. CDR3 nucleotide sequence: TGTGCCAGCAGCGTTAGCGGCACAGATACGCAGTATTTT. The full variable domain, with the rest looked up from reference TRBV9 and TRBJ2-3, is DSGVTQTPKHLITATGQRVTLRCSPRSGDLSVYWYQQSLDQGLQFLIQYYNGEERAKGNILERFSAQQFPDLHSELNLSSLELGDSALYFCASSVSGTDTQYFGPGTRLTVL.

This chain links TRBV30 with TRBJ1-5; D not resolved. CDR3 length: 15 amino acids. V was trimmed by 2 bases and J by 1 base, leaving 12 bases between them. Germline CDR1 is GTSNPN and CDR2 is SVGIG (reference sequence). Written as DNA, the CDR3 is TGTGCCTGGAGTCGTGGCTTTCGGAGCAATCAGCCCCAGCATTTT. Residues: CAWSRGFRSNQPQHF.

Turning to this clone: The junction differs from germline at one of its ends, possibly a read error. Other DNA sequences of this sample code for an identical CDR3. The chain combines TRBV9 with TRBJ2-2, with D tentatively TRBD2 (6 bases). This CDR3 contains 15 residues. The germline CDR1 and CDR2 sequences are SGDLS and YYNGEE. This CDR3 is CASSVLGSGTGELFF. CDR3 sequence (DNA): TGTGCCAGTAGCGTACTCGGGAGCGGGACCGGGGAGCTGTTTTTT.

The chain carries TRBV5-1 and TRBJ1-1, with no clear D. CDR3 length equals 15 residues. Trimming removed 0 bases at V and 4 bases at J, with 13 bases between. Germline-derived CDR1 and CDR2 are SGHRS and YFSETQ. The chain's CDR3 is CASSLALEVGTEAFF. CDR3 in DNA: TGCGCCAGCAGCTTGGCCCTCGAGGTTGGCACTGAAGCTTTCTTT.

The chain links TRBV27 to TRBJ1-5, with D maybe TRBD1 (6 bases). CDR1 MNHEY and CDR2 SMNVEV come from the germline V gene (reference sequence). This CDR3 spans 17 amino acids. The V end lost 1 base, the J end lost 4 bases, and 17 bases lay between the germline ends. CDR3 loop: CASSLFDPGRGNQPQHF. CDR3 bases: TGTGCCAGCAGTTTATTCGACCCGGGCAGGGGTAATCAGCCCCAGCATTTT.

This chain uses TRBV9 with TRBJ2-7; the D is unclear. V was pared by 4 bases and J by 2 bases, with 10 bases between. Germline CDR1 reads SGDLS; CDR2 reads YYNGEE. The CDR3 runs to 13 residues. The CDR3 spells CASSPELTYEQYV. CDR3 bases: TGTGCCAGCAGCCCCGAGTTAACCTACGAGCAGTACGTC.

This chain connects TRBV29-1 to TRBJ2-1; 7 bases fit TRBD2. V shed 3 bases, J shed 8 bases, and the junction held 16 bases outside the gene matches. The germline V gene has CDR1 SQVTM and CDR2 ANQGSEA. The CDR3 is made up of 16 amino acids. CDR3 protein: CSVDLKREGFFDEQFF. The DNA of the CDR3 is TGCAGCGTTGATTTGAAGCGGGAAGGTTTTTTTGATGAGCAGTTCTTC.